These 10 T cell receptor beta chains came from one sample sequenced in a study of OX40 agonist ivuxolimab in advanced cancers. TCRdb's table, derived via immunoSEQ multiplex PCR, lists solely in-frame clones and lacks some. The sample contains about 42,000 clones, 75% to 85% of which appear only once. Sequences were derived from CD4+ or CD8+ T cells sorted from blood, sampled in a trial of the OX40 agonist ivuxolimab. Receptors were obtained from an adult with an advanced solid tumor such as melanoma, head and neck, liver or kidney cancer.

The chain couples TRBV2 to TRBJ1-2; D is possibly TRBD1 (6 bases). The CDR3 sequence is 13 residues long. The germline V gene has CDR1 SNHLY and CDR2 FYNNEI. V lost 4 bases, J lost 11 bases, and 17 bases lay in between. The CDR3 nucleotides read TGTGCCAGCAGTGGCCCTGGAACAGGGCGGTACACCTTC. Protein product: CASSGPGTGRYTF. Using reference TRBV2 and TRBJ1-2 for the parts outside the CDR3, the full variable domain is EPEVTQTPSHQVTQMGQEVILRCVPISNHLYFYWYRQILGQKVEFLVSFYNNEISEKSEIFDDQFSVERPDGSNFTLKIRSTKLEDSAMYFCASSGPGTGRYTFGSGTRLTVV.

With respect to this clone: The junction differs from germline at one of its ends, possibly a read error. The rearrangement joins TRBV11-3 to TRBJ1-2, with D maybe TRBD1 (5 bases). The germline V gene has CDR1 SGHNT and CDR2 YENEEA. CDR3 length equals 16 residues. The CDR3: CASSLDAGTGDYGYTF. The DNA of the CDR3 is TGTGCCAGCAGCTTAGATGCAGGGACGGGGGACTACGGCTACACCTTC.

The CDR3, as DNA: TGTGCCAGCAGCTTAGGCCGAAGCAACGAGCAGTACTTC. It specifies CASSLGRSNEQYF. This chain connects TRBV7-3 to TRBJ2-7; no definite D call. CDR3 length: 13 residues. V dropped 2 bases and J dropped 5 bases, with 10 bases sitting between them. The germline gives CDR1 SGHTA, CDR2 FQGTGA.

The chain carries TRBV7-8 and TRBJ2-6, with a tentative D call TRBD1 (6 bases). V was shortened by 5 bases and J by 3 bases, with 14 bases between the two germline ends. This CDR3 is built from 16 residues. CDR1 and CDR2 (germline): SGHVS, FQNEAQ. CDR3: CASSQRNRDGANVLTF. The CDR3 bases are TGTGCCAGCAGCCAAAGAAACAGGGATGGGGCCAACGTCCTGACTTTC.

The chain has TRBV4-1 and TRBJ2-5, with D tentatively TRBD1 (5 bases). CDR3 length: 13 amino acids. Trimming left V 4 bases short and J 2 bases short, with 8 bases between. Germline V gene sequence: CDR1 MGHRA, CDR2 YSYEKL. CDR3 coding DNA: TGCGCCAGCAGCCCTGACAGTCAAGAGACCCAGTACTTC. Amino acids: CASSPDSQETQYF.

The chain combines TRBV4-1 with TRBJ1-4; tentatively, D is TRBD1 (5 bases). CDR1 MGHRA and CDR2 YSYEKL come from the germline V gene. The CDR3 is made up of 18 amino acids. The V end was cut by 0 bases, the J end by 6 bases, with 20 bases between. The CDR3 sequence: CASSQDPQGEIGDEKLFF. The CDR3 DNA reads as TGCGCCAGCAGCCAAGACCCGCAGGGAGAAATTGGGGATGAAAAACTGTTTTTT.

The CDR3 DNA follows: TGTGCCTCGGGGGGGGGAGAGACCCAGTACTTC. Protein product: CASGGGETQYF. This chain uses TRBV30 with TRBJ2-5; 8 bases align to TRBD2. This CDR3 has 11 residues. The V gene end was trimmed by 7 bases and the J gene end by 4 bases; junction bases not matched to a gene: 2. Germline lookup yields CDR1 GTSNPN and CDR2 SVGIG (reference sequence).

The gene calls are TRBV2 and TRBJ1-5; the D gene is possibly TRBD1 (6 bases). The CDR3 runs to 14 residues. V lost 7 bases, J lost 1 base, and 11 bases lay in between. The germline V gene encodes CDR1 SNHLY and CDR2 FYNNEI. The CDR3 bases are TGTGCCAGCAAGGGGGTCGGGAGCAATCAGCCCCAGCATTTT. Translation: CASKGVGSNQPQHF.

The CDR3 spells CAWRRGQPNEKLFF. The DNA for the CDR3 is TGTGCCTGGAGAAGGGGACAGCCGAATGAAAAACTGTTTTTT. The rearrangement joins TRBV30 to TRBJ1-4; TRBD1 matches at 7 bases. With V trimmed by 3 bases and J by 5 bases, 6 bases remained unmatched. The length of the CDR3 is 14 residues. CDR1 is GTSNPN, CDR2 SVGIG, per germline (reference sequence).

In this sample, this clone turned up once. This chain joins TRBV6-1 and TRBJ1-5, with D hard to call. The CDR3 is 14 residues long. Per germline, CDR1 MNHNS and CDR2 SASEGT. V lost 10 bases, J lost 3 bases, and 16 bases lay in between. The DNA for the CDR3 is TGTGCCATCAGGTCGGACCGAGACAATCAGCCCCAGCATTTT. Its protein product is CAIRSDRDNQPQHF.